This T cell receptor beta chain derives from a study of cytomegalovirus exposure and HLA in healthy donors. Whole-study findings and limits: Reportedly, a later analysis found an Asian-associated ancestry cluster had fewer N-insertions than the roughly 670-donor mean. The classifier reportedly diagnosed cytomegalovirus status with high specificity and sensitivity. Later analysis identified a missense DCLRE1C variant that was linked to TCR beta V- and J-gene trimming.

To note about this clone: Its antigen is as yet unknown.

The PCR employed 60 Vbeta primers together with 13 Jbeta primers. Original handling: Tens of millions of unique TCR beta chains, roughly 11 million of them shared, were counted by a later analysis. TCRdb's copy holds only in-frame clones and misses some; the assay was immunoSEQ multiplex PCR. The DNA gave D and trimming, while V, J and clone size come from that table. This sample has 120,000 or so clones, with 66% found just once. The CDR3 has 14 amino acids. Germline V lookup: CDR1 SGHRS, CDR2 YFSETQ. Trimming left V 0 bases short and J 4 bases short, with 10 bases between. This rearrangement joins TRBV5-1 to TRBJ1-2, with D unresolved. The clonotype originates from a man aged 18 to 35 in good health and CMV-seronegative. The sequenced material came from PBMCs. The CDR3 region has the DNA TGCGCCAGCAGCTTGGCGACGGAGTCCTATGGCTACACCTTC. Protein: CASSLATESYGYTF.